The rows below give T cell receptor beta chains drawn from one sample of a study of technical replicates of blood from a handful of donors. Generated by immunoSEQ multiplex PCR, the TCRdb table keeps only in-frame clones and is missing some. The repertoire holds approximately 87,000 clones, with approximately 95% as singletons. The sample comprised T cells isolated from PBMCs. The receptors here all came from a human donor in good health. CDR3s include the opening cysteine and the closing phenylalanine or tryptophan. A D gene is named only where the DNA matches it firmly. Size is omitted from some rows. Given values are once, few, many or a class for expanded clones.

V	D	J	size	CDR3	DNA
TRBV4-3	NA	TRBJ2-5	once	CASSQALEGGETQYF	TGCGCCAGCAGCCAAGCGCTCGAGGGAGGAGAGACCCAGTACTTC
TRBV11-1	NA	TRBJ2-2	NA	CASSLALLGELFF	TGTGCCAGCAGCTTAGCCCTCCTCGGGGAGCTGTTTTTT
TRBV27	NA	TRBJ2-2	once	CASRYINTGELFF	TGTGCCAGCAGGTACATTAACACCGGGGAGCTGTTTTTT
TRBV30	TRBD2	TRBJ2-7	once	CAWNEGGPVEQYF	TGTGCCTGGAATGAGGGAGGGCCGGTTGAGCAGTACTTC
TRBV7-2	TRBD2	TRBJ2-1	NA	CASSPASGGYNEQFF	TGTGCCAGCAGCCCGGCTAGCGGGGGCTACAATGAGCAGTTCTTC
TRBV9	TRBD1	TRBJ2-7	NA	CASSVARTGSYEQYF	TGTGCCAGCAGCGTAGCAAGGACAGGCTCCTACGAGCAGTACTTC
TRBV7-2	TRBD1	TRBJ1-2	NA	CASSLADRPNYGYTF	TGTGCCAGCAGCTTAGCGGACAGGCCTAACTATGGCTACACCTTC
TRBV10-3	TRBD2	TRBJ2-7	NA	CAINRLAGPYEQYF	TGTGCCATCAATAGGCTAGCGGGTCCCTACGAGCAGTACTTC
TRBV9	NA	TRBJ2-7	NA	CASSVGDEQYF	TGTGCCAGCAGCGTAGGCGACGAGCAGTACTTC
TRBV7-2	TRBD2	TRBJ2-1	NA	CASRPITSGSLHHEQFF	TGTGCCAGCAGACCAATTACTAGCGGTTCACTTCACCATGAGCAGTTCTTC
TRBV21-1	NA	TRBJ2-7	NA	CASSKRVDRGLGSSYEQYF	TGTGCCAGCAGCAAAAGGGTAGACAGGGGTCTGGGTAGCTCCTACGAGCAGTACTTC
TRBV18	NA	TRBJ2-7	NA	CASGLASSYEQYF	TGTGCCAGCGGGCTCGCAAGCTCCTACGAGCAGTACTTC
TRBV5-6	NA	TRBJ1-4	once	CASSWARNEKLFF	TGTGCCAGCAGCTGGGCACGGAATGAAAAACTGTTTTTT
TRBV5-1	NA	TRBJ2-1	NA	CASYRDFPYNEQFF	TGCGCCAGTTACAGAGATTTCCCCTACAATGAGCAGTTCTTC
TRBV5-5	TRBD1	TRBJ2-7	NA	CASGSPDRDEQYF	TGTGCCAGCGGATCCCCGGACAGGGACGAGCAGTACTTC
TRBV5-1	NA	TRBJ2-7	once	CASSSPYEQYF	TGCGCCAGCAGCTCTCCCTACGAGCAGTACTTC
TRBV10-1	NA	TRBJ2-7	NA	CASSNLRTTYGEQYF	TGCGCCAGCAGTAATCTCCGGACTACCTATGGCGAGCAGTACTTC
TRBV7-2	TRBD1	TRBJ2-5	once	CASSFSTGQETQYF	TGTGCCAGCAGCTTCTCGACAGGGCAAGAGACCCAGTACTTC
TRBV28	NA	TRBJ1-2	NA	CASSFGDGGQGYGYTF	TGTGCCAGCAGTTTTGGGGACGGGGGGCAAGGCTATGGCTACACCTTC
TRBV5-1	NA	TRBJ2-1	NA	CASSLRIRDNEQFF	TGCGCCAGCAGCTTGAGGATCCGGGACAATGAGCAGTTCTTC
TRBV9	NA	TRBJ1-1	NA	CASNPTGGNTEAFF	TGTGCCAGCAATCCGACGGGAGGGAACACTGAAGCTTTCTTT
TRBV5-4	NA	TRBJ2-2	NA	CASSPDGSGTGELFF	TGTGCCAGCAGCCCCGACGGCTCGGGCACCGGGGAGCTGTTTTTT
TRBV19	TRBD1	TRBJ2-1	once	CASSTGQGLSYEQFF	TGTGCCAGTAGTACGGGACAGGGGCTTTCGTATGAGCAGTTCTTC
TRBV28	NA	TRBJ1-2	NA	CASIARSLYGYTF	TGTGCCAGCATAGCCCGTTCGCTTTATGGCTACACCTTC
TRBV5-4	NA	TRBJ1-1	NA	CASSLPGSGPEAFF	TGTGCCAGCAGCTTGCCAGGGTCGGGTCCTGAAGCTTTCTTT
TRBV7-8	TRBD1	TRBJ2-5	NA	CASTNRGEETQYF	TGTGCCAGCACGAACAGGGGAGAAGAGACCCAGTACTTC
TRBV2	NA	TRBJ1-5	NA	CASSDPQINQPQHF	TGTGCCAGCAGTGATCCTCAGATAAATCAGCCCCAGCATTTT
TRBV4-2	TRBD2	TRBJ2-1	NA	CASSNLAGSGEQFF	TGTGCCAGCAGCAACCTAGCGGGATCCGGTGAGCAGTTCTTC
TRBV7-9	TRBD1	TRBJ1-5	few	CASSPGTAFNQPQHF	TGTGCCAGCAGCCCGGGGACAGCATTCAACCAGCCCCAGCATTTT
TRBV7-9	NA	TRBJ2-3	NA	CASVQARDTDTQYF	TGTGCCAGCGTTCAAGCGAGGGATACAGATACGCAGTATTTT
TRBV27	NA	TRBJ2-7	NA	CASSLFGGTGDEQYF	TGTGCCAGCAGTTTATTCGGGGGGACAGGCGACGAGCAGTACTTC
TRBV15	NA	TRBJ2-1	NA	CATSRGVQGRDNEQFF	TGTGCCACCAGCAGGGGGGTACAGGGCCGAGACAATGAGCAGTTCTTC
TRBV28	NA	TRBJ2-7	once	CASSRSGGGRSYEQYF	TGTGCCAGCAGCCGATCGGGAGGGGGCCGCTCCTACGAGCAGTACTTC
TRBV5-4	NA	TRBJ2-2	NA	CASSLVLYDWDTGELFF	TGTGCCAGCAGCTTGGTACTCTACGACTGGGACACCGGGGAGCTGTTTTTT
TRBV7-9	TRBD2	TRBJ2-1	once	CASSLGGAGVVQFF	TGTGCCAGCAGCTTAGGAGGAGCGGGAGTCGTACAGTTCTTC
TRBV14	NA	TRBJ2-3	few	CASSQGTTGLENTQYF	TGTGCCAGCAGCCAAGGGACGACAGGCCTTGAAAATACGCAGTATTTT
TRBV6-1	NA	TRBJ1-5	NA	CASIEDYSNQPQHF	TGTGCCAGCATTGAGGACTATAGCAATCAGCCCCAGCATTTT
TRBV30	NA	TRBJ1-1	NA	CAWSVRELMNTEAFF	TGTGCCTGGAGTGTACGGGAGCTCATGAACACTGAAGCTTTCTTT
TRBV5-5	NA	TRBJ1-5	NA	CASSLAGTVQPQHF	TGTGCCAGCAGCTTGGCAGGGACTGTTCAGCCCCAGCATTTT
TRBV5-6	NA	TRBJ1-2	NA	CASSFGADSNYGYTF	TGTGCCAGCAGCTTTGGGGCAGACTCTAACTATGGCTACACCTTC
TRBV10-1	NA	TRBJ2-7	NA	CASSETGPGAYF	TGCGCCAGCAGTGAGACTGGGCCAGGGGCGTACTTC
TRBV10-2	NA	TRBJ2-7	NA	CASSEIASTYEQYF	TGCGCCAGCAGTGAAATAGCGAGTACCTACGAGCAGTACTTC
TRBV5-6	NA	TRBJ1-3	NA	CASSLVGQHSGNTIYF	TGTGCCAGCAGCTTGGTGGGACAACACTCTGGAAACACCATATATTTT
TRBV13	TRBD2	TRBJ2-3	NA	CASSRRLAGGADTQYF	TGTGCCAGCAGCCGCCGACTAGCGGGAGGGGCAGATACGCAGTATTTT
TRBV28	TRBD1	TRBJ1-1	NA	CASSLPGQTNTEAFF	TGTGCCAGCAGTCTACCGGGACAGACGAACACTGAAGCTTTCTTT